These 9 T cell receptor beta chains originate from one sample sequenced in a study of T cell clones after liver transplantation (dated by TCRdb to between 2019 and 2020). Library prep was done by the immunoSEQ multiplex PCR assay. TCRdb stores this immuneACCESS table with in-frame sequences only. Part of the clones is absent; in the studies checked, under half of the shortfall reflects unresolved V genes, and no reason is known for the rest. The sample contains about 120,000 clones, 90% of them found a single time. Together, the top ten hold 0.83% of the sample. The specimen comprised CD4+ T cells from blood, sampled 12 months after liver transplant. These receptors originate from a human patient who received a liver transplant. After a transplant, certain T cells may trace back to the graft donor.

The DNA of the CDR3 is TGTGCCAGCAGCTTCACCCCCGGGACGGTGATTAATGAGCAGTTCTTC. This sequence encodes CASSFTPGTVINEQFF. The chain recombines TRBV13 with TRBJ2-1; the D gene could be TRBD1 or TRBD2 (5 bases each). The V gene's germline CDR1 is PRHDT and CDR2 FYEKMQ (reference sequence). Trimming removed 3 bases from V and 7 bases from J, with 19 bases in between. This CDR3 has 16 residues.

The chain recombines TRBV18 with TRBJ2-5, with 10 bases that match TRBD2. The CDR3 has 15 residues. Germline CDR1 KGHSH, CDR2 LQKENI. V shed 4 bases and J 5 bases; nucleotides not matched to a gene: 7. The CDR3 sequence is CASSRGTSESETQYF. The CDR3 DNA follows: TGTGCCAGCTCACGAGGGACTAGCGAGTCGGAGACCCAGTACTTC.

V is TRBV7-7 and J is TRBJ2-5, with no clear D. The CDR3 contains 13 residues. Per germline, CDR1 SSHAT and CDR2 FNYEAQ (reference sequence). V was shortened by 1 base and J by 5 bases, with 8 bases between the two germline ends. CDR3 region: CASSLDLRETQYF. CDR3 DNA: TGTGCCAGCAGCTTAGACCTTCGGGAGACCCAGTACTTC.

This chain connects TRBV28 to TRBJ1-4; a possible D gene is TRBD1 (6 bases). The CDR3 is made up of 17 amino acids. Germline CDR1 is MDHEN and CDR2 is SYDVKM. Trimming removed 6 bases from V and 0 bases from J, with 17 bases in between. This chain's CDR3 is CASSKRRGGTTNEKLFF. The DNA for the CDR3 is TGTGCCAGCAGCAAGAGAAGGGGGGGGACAACTAATGAAAAACTGTTTTTT.

This clone was recorded only once. The chain carries TRBV2 and TRBJ2-1; TRBD1 might be the D (5 bases). The V gene's germline CDR1 is SNHLY and CDR2 FYNNEI. The CDR3 totals 12 residues. The V end lost 7 bases, the J end lost 10 bases, and 14 bases lay between the germline ends. Here the CDR3 DNA reads TGTGCCAGCAACCAGGGTCTTGACGAGCAGTTCTTC. Translated, it gives CASNQGLDEQFF.

This clone came up once. This chain joins TRBV7-9 and TRBJ1-1; 11 bases are a match to TRBD1. The germline CDR1 and CDR2 sequences are SEHNR and FQNEAQ (reference sequence). Losses at the gene ends were 4 bases for V and 3 bases for J; bases not matched to a gene: 10. The CDR3 contains 17 residues. The CDR3 DNA reads TGTGCCAGCAGCTGGCCCGGGACAGGGGGAAAGGACACTGAAGCTTTCTTT. Translation gives CASSWPGTGGKDTEAFF.

The chain uses TRBV5-1 and TRBJ1-1, with D hard to call. Germline CDR1 is SGHRS and CDR2 is YFSETQ. The CDR3 has 13 amino acids. V dropped 1 base and J dropped 1 base, with 5 bases sitting between them. DNA of the CDR3: TGCGCCAGCAGCTTGAAACAGAACACTGAAGCTTTCTTT. It is translated as CASSLKQNTEAFF.

The CDR3 region has the DNA TGTGCCAGCAGCCAAGTGGGGGAGGGACTCTCCTACGAGCAGTACTTC. Amino acid sequence: CASSQVGEGLSYEQYF. J is TRBJ2-7 and V is TRBV4-2, with 7 bases matching TRBD2. J lost 0 bases, V lost 1 base, and 6 bases had no gene match. This CDR3 spans 16 amino acids. The germline gives CDR1 LGHNA, CDR2 YNFKEQ.

V usage is TRBV2 and J usage is TRBJ1-1; TRBD1 aligns across 7 bases. The CDR3 runs to 14 residues. The germline V gene encodes CDR1 SNHLY and CDR2 FYNNEI. Trimming took 5 bases from V and 1 from J; bases not matched to a gene: 4. CDR3 in DNA: TGTGCCAGCAGTATCCGACAGGGGAACACTGAAGCTTTCTTT. This encodes CASSIRQGNTEAFF.